This TCR beta chain comes out of a study of T cell repertoires in cytomegalovirus infection. Study context: Through public TCR beta signatures, both CMV infection and matching HLA type were indicated. Points from the study as a whole: The cumulative frequency of public TCR beta families identified carriers of CMV plus the relevant HLA. CMV-specific TCR beta clonotypes restricted by HLA-C were the ones dominating the ex vivo response.

Via MiXCR, TCRdb re-called the reads, giving one row per CDR3 protein. The table has around 190,000 distinct CDR3 sequences, approximately 14% seen once; the top ten hold around 27%. CDR1 SQVTM and CDR2 ANQGSEA come from the germline V gene. The V gene lost 1 base and the J gene lost 8 bases, with 8 bases spanning the gap. The CDR3 totals 11 residues. There are a few counts of this clonotype. Its antigen remains unknown. The source of this sequence is a human donor in good health (CMV status not recorded). Some clones in this sample may be carry-over from other donors' samples. The chain couples TRBV29-1 to TRBJ1-2, with D unresolved. The sequencing sample was made of PBMCs. CDR3 sequence reads: CSVEGRGGYTF. CDR3 DNA sequence: TGCAGCGTTGAAGGCCGAGGGGGCTACACCTTC.